A selection of T cell receptor beta chains follows, all from one sample in a study of T cells after yellow fever vaccination. TCRdb itself ran the 5' RACE reads through MiXCR, one entry per CDR3 protein. In the table there are some 340,000 distinct CDR3 sequences, over 8.5% of which are singletons. Sample: CD4+ T cells sorted from PBMCs, taken 45 days after the yellow fever booster vaccination. The origin of the receptors is a man aged 18 to 35 who received the YFV17D yellow fever vaccine. Both conserved end residues are part of each CDR3. Fields, in order: D gene, clone size, J gene, V gene, CDR3 protein, CDR3 DNA. D genes are given only for firm matches. For some rows the clone size is stated as once, few or many, or as a class when expanded; others skip it.

d_call: NA
clone_size: NA
j_call: TRBJ2-2
v_call: TRBV28
cdr3_aa: CASSSGDGTGELFF
cdr3_nt: TGTGCCAGCAGTTCAGGGGATGGTACCGGGGAGCTGTTTTTT

d_call: TRBD1
clone_size: many
j_call: TRBJ1-1
v_call: TRBV7-9
cdr3_aa: CASSLTGAGAEAFF
cdr3_nt: TGTGCCAGCAGCTTGACAGGGGCGGGGGCTGAAGCTTTCTTT

d_call: NA
clone_size: few
j_call: TRBJ2-5
v_call: TRBV20-1
cdr3_aa: CSARSRGKETQYF
cdr3_nt: TGCAGTGCTAGGAGCCGGGGAAAAGAGACCCAGTACTTC

d_call: NA
clone_size: few
j_call: TRBJ2-5
v_call: TRBV2
cdr3_aa: CASSEDPAETQYF
cdr3_nt: TGTGCCAGCAGTGAAGATCCAGCAGAGACCCAGTACTTC

d_call: NA
clone_size: few
j_call: TRBJ2-2
v_call: TRBV7-2
cdr3_aa: CASTNSRGGMGGELFF
cdr3_nt: TGTGCCAGCACCAACTCCAGGGGAGGTATGGGCGGGGAGCTGTTTTTT

d_call: NA
clone_size: few
j_call: TRBJ1-6
v_call: TRBV3-1
cdr3_aa: CASSQEGNSNSPLHF
cdr3_nt: TGTGCCAGCAGCCAAGAGGGGAATAGCAATTCACCCCTCCACTTT

d_call: TRBD1
clone_size: NA
j_call: TRBJ1-2
v_call: TRBV4-1
cdr3_aa: CASSQPGQKNYGYTF
cdr3_nt: TGCGCCAGCAGCCAACCGGGACAGAAGAACTATGGCTACACCTTC

d_call: TRBD1
clone_size: few
j_call: TRBJ2-6
v_call: TRBV7-9
cdr3_aa: CASSIPGTGDSGANVLTF
cdr3_nt: TGTGCCAGCAGCATACCCGGGACAGGGGACTCTGGGGCCAACGTCCTGACTTTC

d_call: NA
clone_size: NA
j_call: TRBJ2-5
v_call: TRBV5-1
cdr3_aa: CASSSGQIRRDQETQYF
cdr3_nt: TGCGCCAGCAGCTCGGGACAAATCCGCCGTGACCAAGAGACCCAGTACTTC

d_call: NA
clone_size: NA
j_call: TRBJ1-4
v_call: TRBV12-3/TRBV12-4
cdr3_aa: CASSRDGTREKLFF
cdr3_nt: TGTGCCAGCAGCCGTGACGGAACGAGGGAAAAACTGTTTTTT

d_call: NA
clone_size: many
j_call: TRBJ1-4
v_call: TRBV19
cdr3_aa: CASSLGDSTNEKLFF
cdr3_nt: TGTGCCAGTAGTCTTGGGGACTCGACTAATGAAAAACTGTTTTTT

d_call: NA
clone_size: NA
j_call: TRBJ1-1
v_call: TRBV12-3/TRBV12-4
cdr3_aa: CASGRDQGFDTEAFF
cdr3_nt: TGTGCCAGCGGGAGAGATCAGGGTTTTGACACTGAAGCTTTCTTT

d_call: NA
clone_size: NA
j_call: TRBJ1-5
v_call: TRBV7-2
cdr3_aa: CASSFVGIREPQHF
cdr3_nt: TGTGCCAGCAGCTTCGTGGGGATTCGGGAGCCCCAGCATTTT

d_call: TRBD2
clone_size: few
j_call: TRBJ2-4
v_call: TRBV6-2/TRBV6-3
cdr3_aa: CASSYLRLAGDSVVAKNIQYF
cdr3_nt: TGTGCCAGCAGTTACCTCAGGCTAGCGGGGGACTCTGTGGTGGCCAAAAACATTCAGTACTTC

d_call: NA
clone_size: few
j_call: TRBJ2-6
v_call: TRBV12-3/TRBV12-4
cdr3_aa: CASSVEGSGANVLTF
cdr3_nt: TGTGCCAGCAGTGTCGAGGGGTCGGGGGCCAACGTCCTGACTTTC

d_call: TRBD1
clone_size: NA
j_call: TRBJ1-2
v_call: TRBV7-9
cdr3_aa: CASSLARGFRPNYGYTF
cdr3_nt: TGTGCCAGCAGCTTAGCCAGGGGGTTTCGACCTAACTATGGCTACACCTTC

d_call: TRBD2
clone_size: NA
j_call: TRBJ2-7
v_call: TRBV12-3/TRBV12-4
cdr3_aa: CASRPGLAGGPASYEQYF
cdr3_nt: TGTGCCAGCAGACCGGGACTAGCGGGGGGCCCGGCGTCCTACGAGCAGTACTTC

d_call: NA
clone_size: NA
j_call: TRBJ2-5
v_call: TRBV5-4
cdr3_aa: CASSPRTGEQETQYF
cdr3_nt: TGTGCCAGCAGCCCCCGCACAGGAGAACAAGAGACCCAGTACTTC

d_call: TRBD1
clone_size: NA
j_call: TRBJ2-7
v_call: TRBV20-1
cdr3_aa: CSARAGTGLDEQYF
cdr3_nt: TGCAGTGCTAGAGCCGGGACAGGGTTGGATGAGCAGTACTTC

d_call: NA
clone_size: few
j_call: TRBJ1-1
v_call: TRBV5-4
cdr3_aa: CASSLAASGGFTEAFF
cdr3_nt: TGTGCCAGCAGCTTGGCCGCGTCAGGCGGGTTCACTGAAGCTTTCTTT

d_call: NA
clone_size: few
j_call: TRBJ1-1
v_call: TRBV7-9
cdr3_aa: CASRSPITPGSTEAFF
cdr3_nt: TGTGCCAGCAGATCACCCATCACCCCTGGCAGCACTGAAGCTTTCTTT

d_call: NA
clone_size: few
j_call: TRBJ1-3
v_call: TRBV20-1
cdr3_aa: CSARGGRLGELGNTIYF
cdr3_nt: TGCAGTGCTAGGGGGGGCCGCTTGGGGGAACTTGGAAACACCATATATTTT

d_call: NA
clone_size: NA
j_call: TRBJ1-4
v_call: TRBV7-9
cdr3_aa: CASSLFGPEEKLFF
cdr3_nt: TGTGCCAGCAGCTTGTTTGGCCCGGAGGAAAAACTGTTTTTT

d_call: NA
clone_size: NA
j_call: TRBJ2-4
v_call: TRBV7-2
cdr3_aa: CASSPQSSSAKNIQYF
cdr3_nt: TGTGCCAGCAGCCCTCAGTCCTCTAGTGCCAAAAACATTCAGTACTTC

d_call: NA
clone_size: many
j_call: TRBJ2-4
v_call: TRBV11-2
cdr3_aa: CASSRVSQDIQYF
cdr3_nt: TGTGCCAGCAGCCGAGTAAGTCAAGACATTCAGTACTTC

d_call: NA
clone_size: NA
j_call: TRBJ2-6
v_call: TRBV6-2/TRBV6-3
cdr3_aa: CASRRGSGANVLTF
cdr3_nt: TGTGCCAGCAGAAGGGGTTCTGGGGCCAACGTCCTGACTTTC

d_call: NA
clone_size: NA
j_call: TRBJ1-1
v_call: TRBV12-3/TRBV12-4
cdr3_aa: CASSLAPRGNTEAFF
cdr3_nt: TGTGCCAGCAGTTTAGCGCCCAGGGGAAACACTGAAGCTTTCTTT

d_call: NA
clone_size: NA
j_call: TRBJ1-2
v_call: TRBV3-1
cdr3_aa: CASSLPGSNYGYTF
cdr3_nt: TGTGCCAGCAGCCTTCCGGGGTCCAACTATGGCTACACCTTC

d_call: TRBD1
clone_size: few
j_call: TRBJ2-7
v_call: TRBV18
cdr3_aa: CASSPQGRGNEQYF
cdr3_nt: TGTGCCAGCTCACCACAGGGCAGGGGGAACGAGCAGTACTTC

d_call: NA
clone_size: many
j_call: TRBJ2-5
v_call: TRBV11-3
cdr3_aa: CARPLGSNAQETQYF
cdr3_nt: TGTGCCAGGCCTTTAGGCAGCAATGCACAAGAGACCCAGTACTTC

d_call: NA
clone_size: NA
j_call: TRBJ2-3
v_call: TRBV20-1
cdr3_aa: CSARRGGGDTQYF
cdr3_nt: TGCAGTGCTAGACGAGGCGGCGGAGATACGCAGTATTTT

d_call: NA
clone_size: NA
j_call: TRBJ2-7
v_call: TRBV6-5
cdr3_aa: CASSYSGGIYEQYF
cdr3_nt: TGTGCCAGCAGTTACTCCGGTGGTATCTACGAGCAGTACTTC

d_call: NA
clone_size: few
j_call: TRBJ1-5
v_call: TRBV15
cdr3_aa: CATSRDQRVPNQPQHF
cdr3_nt: TGTGCCACCAGCAGAGATCAACGGGTGCCGAATCAGCCCCAGCATTTT

d_call: NA
clone_size: many
j_call: TRBJ1-5
v_call: TRBV29-1
cdr3_aa: CSVEENPDQPQHF
cdr3_nt: TGCAGCGTTGAAGAAAATCCGGATCAGCCCCAGCATTTT

d_call: TRBD1
clone_size: few
j_call: TRBJ2-2
v_call: TRBV24-1
cdr3_aa: CATSQGGYTGELFF
cdr3_nt: TGTGCCACCAGTCAAGGGGGCTACACCGGGGAGCTGTTTTTT

d_call: NA
clone_size: few
j_call: TRBJ2-5
v_call: TRBV7-9
cdr3_aa: CASSLVGNQETQYF
cdr3_nt: TGTGCCAGCAGCTTAGTGGGGAACCAAGAGACCCAGTACTTC

d_call: TRBD2
clone_size: NA
j_call: TRBJ2-3
v_call: TRBV4-1
cdr3_aa: CASSQPGLAVADTQYF
cdr3_nt: TGCGCCAGCAGCCAGCCCGGACTAGCGGTCGCAGATACGCAGTATTTT

d_call: NA
clone_size: few
j_call: TRBJ1-4
v_call: TRBV18
cdr3_aa: CASSPRDPRTNEKLFF
cdr3_nt: TGTGCCAGCTCACCTAGGGACCCACGAACTAATGAAAAACTGTTTTTT

d_call: NA
clone_size: many
j_call: TRBJ1-6
v_call: TRBV6-5
cdr3_aa: CASSYQPGVKSPLHF
cdr3_nt: TGTGCCAGCAGTTATCAGCCAGGGGTGAAATCACCCCTCCACTTT

d_call: TRBD2
clone_size: NA
j_call: TRBJ2-1
v_call: TRBV5-1
cdr3_aa: CASSSSGDTYNEQFF
cdr3_nt: TGCGCCAGCAGCTCTAGCGGGGATACCTACAATGAGCAGTTCTTC

d_call: NA
clone_size: many
j_call: TRBJ2-7
v_call: TRBV6-2/TRBV6-3
cdr3_aa: CASTSLGPYEQYF
cdr3_nt: TGTGCCAGCACATCACTTGGCCCCTACGAGCAGTACTTC

d_call: TRBD2
clone_size: few
j_call: TRBJ2-5
v_call: TRBV9
cdr3_aa: CASSISGRETQYF
cdr3_nt: TGTGCCAGCAGTATTAGCGGGCGAGAGACCCAGTACTTC

d_call: TRBD1
clone_size: NA
j_call: TRBJ1-1
v_call: TRBV4-3
cdr3_aa: CASSQTGEATEAFF
cdr3_nt: TGCGCCAGCAGCCAGACAGGGGAGGCCACTGAAGCTTTCTTT

d_call: NA
clone_size: NA
j_call: TRBJ1-3
v_call: TRBV5-1
cdr3_aa: CASSLEGSSGNTIYF
cdr3_nt: TGCGCCAGCAGCTTGGAGGGGAGCTCTGGAAACACCATATATTTT

d_call: NA
clone_size: NA
j_call: TRBJ1-2
v_call: TRBV5-1
cdr3_aa: CASSHDRPRGGYTF
cdr3_nt: TGCGCCAGCAGCCACGACAGGCCCCGAGGGGGCTACACCTTC

d_call: TRBD1
clone_size: few
j_call: TRBJ2-7
v_call: TRBV6-2/TRBV6-3
cdr3_aa: CASSYHRDSSYEQYF
cdr3_nt: TGTGCCAGCAGTTACCACCGGGACAGCTCCTACGAGCAGTACTTC

d_call: NA
clone_size: NA
j_call: TRBJ2-1
v_call: TRBV11-2
cdr3_aa: CASSLVGRRAYNEQFF
cdr3_nt: TGTGCCAGCAGCTTAGTAGGCCGCCGGGCCTACAATGAGCAGTTCTTC

d_call: NA
clone_size: few
j_call: TRBJ1-1
v_call: TRBV7-6
cdr3_aa: CASSSLVRDTEAFF
cdr3_nt: TGTGCCAGCAGCTCCCTGGTGAGGGACACTGAAGCTTTCTTT

d_call: NA
clone_size: NA
j_call: TRBJ1-1
v_call: TRBV7-3
cdr3_aa: CASSPPPPEGGEAFF
cdr3_nt: TGTGCCAGCAGCCCACCCCCACCGGAGGGGGGTGAAGCTTTCTTT

d_call: NA
clone_size: few
j_call: TRBJ2-5
v_call: TRBV5-1
cdr3_aa: CASSWAGKPQETQYF
cdr3_nt: TGCGCCAGCAGCTGGGCGGGGAAACCCCAAGAGACCCAGTACTTC

d_call: NA
clone_size: few
j_call: TRBJ1-1
v_call: TRBV6-2/TRBV6-3
cdr3_aa: CASSTGRAVMNTEAFF
cdr3_nt: TGTGCCAGCAGCACGGGACGGGCCGTCATGAACACTGAAGCTTTCTTT